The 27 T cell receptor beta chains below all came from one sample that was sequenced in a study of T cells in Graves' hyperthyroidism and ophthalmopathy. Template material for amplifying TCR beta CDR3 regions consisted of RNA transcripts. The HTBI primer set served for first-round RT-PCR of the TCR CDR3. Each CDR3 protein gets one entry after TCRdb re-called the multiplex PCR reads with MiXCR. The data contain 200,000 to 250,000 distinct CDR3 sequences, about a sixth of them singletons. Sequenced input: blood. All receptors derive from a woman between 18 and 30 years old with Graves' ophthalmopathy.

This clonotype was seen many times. CDR3: CASSLGQGSSDTQYF. CDR3 sequence (DNA): TGTGCCAGCAGTTTGGGGCAGGGATCATCAGATACGCAGTATTTT. The rearrangement joins TRBV12-3 or TRBV12-4 to TRBJ2-3, with D perhaps matching TRBD1 (5 bases). The CDR3 extends over 15 amino acids. The ends were cut back, 3 bases at V and 4 bases at J, with 14 bases in the middle.

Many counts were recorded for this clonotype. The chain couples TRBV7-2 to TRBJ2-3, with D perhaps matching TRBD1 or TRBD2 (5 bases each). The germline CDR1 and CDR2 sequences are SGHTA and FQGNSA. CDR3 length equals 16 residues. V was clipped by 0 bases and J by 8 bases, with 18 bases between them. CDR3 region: CASSLAIRGSEGTQYF. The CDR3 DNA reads TGTGCCAGCAGCTTAGCGATCCGGGGCAGCGAGGGTACGCAGTATTTT.

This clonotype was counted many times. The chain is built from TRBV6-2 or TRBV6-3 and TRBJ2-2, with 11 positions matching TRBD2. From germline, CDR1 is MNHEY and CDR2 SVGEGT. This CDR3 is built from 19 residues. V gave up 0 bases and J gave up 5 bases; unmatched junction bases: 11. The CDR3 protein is CASSYSWVAGGPITGELFF. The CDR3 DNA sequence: TGTGCCAGCAGTTACTCTTGGGTAGCGGGAGGGCCGATTACCGGGGAGCTGTTTTTT.

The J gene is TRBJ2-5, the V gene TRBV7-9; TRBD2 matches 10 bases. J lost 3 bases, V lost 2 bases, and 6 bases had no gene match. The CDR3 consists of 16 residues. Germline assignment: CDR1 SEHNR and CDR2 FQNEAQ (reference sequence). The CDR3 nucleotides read TGTGCCAGCAGCTTAATCCTAGCGGGAGATAAAGAGACCCAGTACTTC. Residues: CASSLILAGDKETQYF.

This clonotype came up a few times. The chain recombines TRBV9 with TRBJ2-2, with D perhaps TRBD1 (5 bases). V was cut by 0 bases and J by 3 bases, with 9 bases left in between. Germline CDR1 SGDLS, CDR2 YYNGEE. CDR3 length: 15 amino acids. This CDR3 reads CASSVGWGHTGELFF. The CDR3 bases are TGTGCCAGCAGCGTAGGATGGGGCCACACCGGGGAGCTGTTTTTT.

The CDR3: CASSWRDHRGNPGQPQHF. In nucleotides, the CDR3 is TGTGCCAGCAGTTGGCGGGACCACAGGGGGAATCCTGGTCAGCCCCAGCATTTT. This sequence joins TRBV6-4 and TRBJ1-5, with 8 bases identical to TRBD1. Trimming removed 5 bases from V and 6 bases from J; junction bases left unmatched: 18. In germline, CDR1 is MRHNA, CDR2 SNTAGT. The CDR3 consists of 18 residues.

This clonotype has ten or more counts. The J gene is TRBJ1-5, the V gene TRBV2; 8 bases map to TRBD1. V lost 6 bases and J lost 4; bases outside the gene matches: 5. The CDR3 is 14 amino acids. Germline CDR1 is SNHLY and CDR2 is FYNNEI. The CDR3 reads CASSRTGRNQPQHF. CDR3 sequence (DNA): TGTGCCAGCAGCCGGACAGGGAGAAATCAGCCCCAGCATTTT.

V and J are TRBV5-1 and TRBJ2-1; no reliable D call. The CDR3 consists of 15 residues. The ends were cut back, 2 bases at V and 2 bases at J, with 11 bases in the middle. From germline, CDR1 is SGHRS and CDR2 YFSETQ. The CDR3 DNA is TGCGCCAGCAGCTTAGGTCAGGCGACCTACAATGAGCAGTTCTTC. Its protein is CASSLGQATYNEQFF.

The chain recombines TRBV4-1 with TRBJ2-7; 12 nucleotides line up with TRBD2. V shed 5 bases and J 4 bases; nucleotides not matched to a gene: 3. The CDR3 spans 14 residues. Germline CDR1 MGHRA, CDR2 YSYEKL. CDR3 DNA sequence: TGCGCCAGCAGCGGACTAGCGGGGCAATACGAGCAGTACTTC. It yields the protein CASSGLAGQYEQYF.

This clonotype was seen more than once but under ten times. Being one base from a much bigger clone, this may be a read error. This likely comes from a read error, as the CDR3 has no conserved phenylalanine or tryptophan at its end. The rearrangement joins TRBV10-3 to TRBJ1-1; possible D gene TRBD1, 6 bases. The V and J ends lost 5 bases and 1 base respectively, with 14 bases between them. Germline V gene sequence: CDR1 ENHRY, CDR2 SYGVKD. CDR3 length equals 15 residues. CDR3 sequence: CAISRTGTTNTEAFS. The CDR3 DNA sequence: TGTGCCATCAGTCGTACAGGGACCACGAACACTGAAGCTTTCTCT.

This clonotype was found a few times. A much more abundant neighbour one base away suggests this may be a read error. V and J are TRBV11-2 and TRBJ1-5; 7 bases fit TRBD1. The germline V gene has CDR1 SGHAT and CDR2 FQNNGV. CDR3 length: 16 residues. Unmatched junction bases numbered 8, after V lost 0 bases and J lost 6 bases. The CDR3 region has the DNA TGTGCCAGCAGCTTAGAAAGTCCAGGGGGGAGTCAGCCCCAGCATTTT. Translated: CASSLESPGGSQPQHF.

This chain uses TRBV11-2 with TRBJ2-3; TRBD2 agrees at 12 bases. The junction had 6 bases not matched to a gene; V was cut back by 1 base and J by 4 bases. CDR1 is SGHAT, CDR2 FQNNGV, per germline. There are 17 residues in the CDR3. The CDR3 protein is CASSLGLAGGPADTQYF. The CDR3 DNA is TGTGCCAGCAGCTTAGGGCTAGCGGGGGGGCCGGCAGATACGCAGTATTTT.

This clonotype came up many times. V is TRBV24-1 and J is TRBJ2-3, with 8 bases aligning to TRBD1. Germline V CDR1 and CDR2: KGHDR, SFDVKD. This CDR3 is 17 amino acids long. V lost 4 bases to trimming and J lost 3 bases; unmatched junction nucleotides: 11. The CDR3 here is CATSETRTGRLTDTQYF. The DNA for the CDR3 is TGTGCCACCAGTGAGACAAGGACAGGGCGGTTGACAGATACGCAGTATTTT.

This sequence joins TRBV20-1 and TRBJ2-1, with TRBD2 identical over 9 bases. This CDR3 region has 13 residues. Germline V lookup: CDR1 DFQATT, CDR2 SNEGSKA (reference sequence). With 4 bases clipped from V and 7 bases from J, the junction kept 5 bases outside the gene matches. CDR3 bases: TGCAGTGCTAATGCGGGAGGGCTAAATGAGCAGTTCTTC. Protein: CSANAGGLNEQFF.

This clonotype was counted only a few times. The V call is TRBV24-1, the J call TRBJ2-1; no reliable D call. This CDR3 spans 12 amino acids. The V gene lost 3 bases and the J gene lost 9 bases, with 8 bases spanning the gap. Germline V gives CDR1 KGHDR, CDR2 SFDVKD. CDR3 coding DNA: TGTGCCACCAGTGATCTGAGTGGTGAGCAGTTCTTC. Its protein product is CATSDLSGEQFF.

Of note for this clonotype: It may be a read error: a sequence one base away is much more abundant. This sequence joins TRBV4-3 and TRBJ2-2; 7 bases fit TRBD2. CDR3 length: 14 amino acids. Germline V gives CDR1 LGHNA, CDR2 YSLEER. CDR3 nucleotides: TGCGCCAGCAGCCTCGGGACTAACACCAGGGAGCTGTTTTTT. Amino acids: CASSLGTNTRELFF.

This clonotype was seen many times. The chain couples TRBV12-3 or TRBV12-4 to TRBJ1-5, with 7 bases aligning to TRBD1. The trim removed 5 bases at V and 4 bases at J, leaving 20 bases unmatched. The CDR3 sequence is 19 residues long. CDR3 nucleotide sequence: TGTGCCAGCAGTACTCAGACAGGGAACTACCCCTCGTATAATCAGCCCCAGCATTTT. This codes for CASSTQTGNYPSYNQPQHF.

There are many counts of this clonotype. CDR3: CASGLAKNIQYF. CDR3 DNA sequence: TGTGCCAGCGGGCTAGCCAAAAACATTCAGTACTTC. The chain is built from TRBV6-2 or TRBV6-3 and TRBJ2-4; D remains unclear. The CDR3 runs 12 residues. Germline values: CDR1 MNHEY, CDR2 SVGEGT. Trimming left V 8 bases short and J 0 bases short, with 5 bases between.

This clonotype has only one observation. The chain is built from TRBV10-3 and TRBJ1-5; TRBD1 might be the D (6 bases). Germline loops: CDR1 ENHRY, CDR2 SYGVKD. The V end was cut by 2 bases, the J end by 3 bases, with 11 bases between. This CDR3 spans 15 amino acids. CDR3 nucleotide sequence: TGTGCCATCAGTGAGGGGCAGGGGACCAATCAGCCCCAGCATTTT. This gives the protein CAISEGQGTNQPQHF.

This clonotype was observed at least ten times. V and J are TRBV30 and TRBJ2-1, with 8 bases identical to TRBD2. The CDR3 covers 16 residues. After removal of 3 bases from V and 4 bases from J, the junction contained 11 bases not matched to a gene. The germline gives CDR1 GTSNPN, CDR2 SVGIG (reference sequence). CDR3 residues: CAWRGGLAGFYNEQFF. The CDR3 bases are TGTGCCTGGAGAGGTGGGCTAGCGGGTTTTTACAATGAGCAGTTCTTC.

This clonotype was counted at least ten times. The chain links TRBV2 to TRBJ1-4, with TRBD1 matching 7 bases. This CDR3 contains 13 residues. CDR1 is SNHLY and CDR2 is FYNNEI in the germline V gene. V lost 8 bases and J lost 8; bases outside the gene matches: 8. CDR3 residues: CASLQGREEKLFF. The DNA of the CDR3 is TGTGCCAGCCTACAGGGGCGCGAGGAAAAACTGTTTTTT.

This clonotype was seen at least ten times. CDR3 in DNA: TGTGCCAGTACCGATGGACAGGGCCCGAACACTGAAGCTTTCTTT. The encoded protein is CASTDGQGPNTEAFF. V and J are TRBV19 and TRBJ1-1; 8 bases fit TRBD1. Germline V CDR1 and CDR2: LNHDA, SQIVND (reference sequence). The CDR3 runs 15 residues. J gave up 1 base and V 7 bases, and 8 bases lay outside the gene matches.

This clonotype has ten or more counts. Here the CDR3 reads CASSLGDALNTEAFF. In nucleotides, the CDR3 is TGTGCCAGCAGTTTAGGAGACGCACTGAACACTGAAGCTTTCTTT. The V gene is TRBV27, the J gene TRBJ1-1, with D unresolved. The CDR3 runs to 15 residues. Germline CDR1 and CDR2: MNHEY and SMNVEV (reference sequence). V shed 2 bases and J shed 0 bases, with 10 bases lying between them.

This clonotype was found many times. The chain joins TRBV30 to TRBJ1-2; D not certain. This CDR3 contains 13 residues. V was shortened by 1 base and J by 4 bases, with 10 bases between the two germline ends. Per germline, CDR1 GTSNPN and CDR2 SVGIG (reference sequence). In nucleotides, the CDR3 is TGTGCCTGGAGTGCTAGGACGGCCTATGGCTACACCTTC. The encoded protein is CAWSARTAYGYTF. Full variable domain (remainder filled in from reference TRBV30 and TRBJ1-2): SQTIHQWPATLVQPVGSPLSLECTVEGTSNPNLYWYRQAAGRGLQLLFYSVGIGQISSEVPQNLSASRPQDRQFILSSKKLLLSDSGFYLCAWSARTAYGYTFGSGTRLTVV.

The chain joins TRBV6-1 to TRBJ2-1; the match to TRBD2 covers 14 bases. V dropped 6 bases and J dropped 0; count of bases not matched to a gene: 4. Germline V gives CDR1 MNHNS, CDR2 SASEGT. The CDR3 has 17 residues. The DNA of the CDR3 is TGTGCCAGCAGCGGGACTAGCGGGAGCCACTCCTACAATGAGCAGTTCTTC. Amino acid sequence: CASSGTSGSHSYNEQFF.

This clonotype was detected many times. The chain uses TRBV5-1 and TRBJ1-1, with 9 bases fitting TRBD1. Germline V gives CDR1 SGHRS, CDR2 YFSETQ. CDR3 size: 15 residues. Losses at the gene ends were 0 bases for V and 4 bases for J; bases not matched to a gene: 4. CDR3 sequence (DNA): TGCGCCAGCAGCTTGGCGACAGGGGGAGGCACTGAAGCTTTCTTT. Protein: CASSLATGGGTEAFF.

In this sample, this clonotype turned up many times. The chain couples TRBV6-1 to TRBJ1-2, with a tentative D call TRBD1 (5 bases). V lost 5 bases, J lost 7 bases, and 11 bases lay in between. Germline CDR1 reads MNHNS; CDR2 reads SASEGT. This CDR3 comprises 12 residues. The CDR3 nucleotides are TGTGCCAGCAGTTCCCTGGACACTGGCTACACCTTC. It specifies CASSSLDTGYTF.